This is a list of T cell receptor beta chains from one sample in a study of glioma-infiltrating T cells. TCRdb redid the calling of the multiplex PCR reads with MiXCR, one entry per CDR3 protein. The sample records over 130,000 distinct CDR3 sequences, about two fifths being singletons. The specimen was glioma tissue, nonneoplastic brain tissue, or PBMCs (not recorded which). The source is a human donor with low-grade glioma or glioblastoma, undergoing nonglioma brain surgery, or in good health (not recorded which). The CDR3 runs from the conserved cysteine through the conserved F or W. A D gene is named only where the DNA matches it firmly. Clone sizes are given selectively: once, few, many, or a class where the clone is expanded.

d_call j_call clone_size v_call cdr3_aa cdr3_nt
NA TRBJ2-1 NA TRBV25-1 CASNEGPSSYNEQFF TGTGCCAGCAATGAGGGCCCCAGCTCCTACAATGAGCAGTTCTTC
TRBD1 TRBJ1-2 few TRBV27 CASSTQGQGLSNYGYTF TGTGCCAGCAGTACACAAGGACAGGGGCTATCTAACTATGGCTACACCTTC
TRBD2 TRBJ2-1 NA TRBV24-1 CATSDAGTSGHNEQFF TGTGCCACCAGTGATGCCGGGACTAGCGGGCACAATGAGCAGTTCTTC
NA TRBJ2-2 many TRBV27 CASSFSRDTGELFF TGTGCCAGCAGTTTTTCCCGAGACACCGGGGAGCTGTTTTTT
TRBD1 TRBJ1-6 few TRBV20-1 CSASQPGGNSPLHF TGCAGTGCTAGTCAGCCAGGGGGTAATTCACCCCTCCACTTT
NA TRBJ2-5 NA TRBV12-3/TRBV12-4 CASSLTRPTQYF TGTGCCAGCAGTTTAACCCGTCCGACCCAGTACTTC
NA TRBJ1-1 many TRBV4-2 CASSQDSRTEAFF TGTGCCAGCAGCCAAGATTCGAGGACTGAAGCTTTCTTT
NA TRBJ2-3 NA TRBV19 CASSILGDRFTDTQYF TGTGCCAGTAGTATATTGGGGGACCGATTCACAGATACGCAGTATTTT
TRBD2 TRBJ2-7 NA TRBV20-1 CSARVLAGTYEQYF TGCAGTGCTAGAGTACTAGCGGGGACCTACGAGCAGTACTTC
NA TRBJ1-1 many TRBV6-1 CASSESIGPNTEAFF TGTGCCAGCAGTGAGTCGATCGGACCTAACACTGAAGCTTTCTTT
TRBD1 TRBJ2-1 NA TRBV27 CASSASDRVDNEQFF TGTGCCAGCAGTGCCTCGGACAGGGTCGACAATGAGCAGTTCTTC
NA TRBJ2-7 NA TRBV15 CATSPEQLYALSYEQYF TGTGCCACCAGCCCGGAACAGCTTTATGCCCTCTCCTACGAGCAGTACTTC
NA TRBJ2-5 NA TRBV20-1 CSAREDNKGTQYF TGCAGTGCTAGAGAAGATAATAAAGGGACCCAGTACTTC
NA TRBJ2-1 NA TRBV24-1 CATSDLLRQNNEQFF TGTGCCACCAGTGATTTGTTGAGACAGAACAATGAGCAGTTCTTC
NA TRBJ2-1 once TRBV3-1 CASSITEGRQFF TGTGCCAGCAGCATAACGGAAGGGCGGCAGTTCTTC
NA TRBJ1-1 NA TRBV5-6 CASSSKRRNTEAFF TGTGCCAGCAGCTCGAAGAGGAGGAACACTGAAGCTTTCTTT
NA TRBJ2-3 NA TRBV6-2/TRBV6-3 CASSSTGLTSTDTQYF TGTGCCAGCAGTTCAACAGGGCTAACTAGCACAGATACGCAGTATTTT
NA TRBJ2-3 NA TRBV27 CASSLEGAGATDTQYF TGTGCCAGCAGCTTAGAGGGGGCGGGGGCCACAGATACGCAGTATTTT
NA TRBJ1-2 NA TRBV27 CASSFGVHNGYTF TGTGCCAGCAGTTTTGGGGTTCACAATGGCTACACCTTC
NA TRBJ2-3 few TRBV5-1 CASSTTVITDTQYF TGCGCCAGCAGCACCACAGTGATCACAGATACGCAGTATTTT
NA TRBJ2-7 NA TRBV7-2 CARSPTRLGSSYEQYF TGTGCCCGCAGCCCAACACGACTAGGGAGCTCCTACGAGCAGTACTTC
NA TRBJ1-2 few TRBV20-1 CSAYRQANYGYTF TGCAGTGCTTACCGACAGGCTAACTATGGCTACACCTTC
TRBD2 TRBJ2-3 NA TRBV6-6 CASSSGTSGSFAQYF TGTGCCAGCAGTTCTGGGACTAGCGGCTCCTTTGCGCAGTATTTT
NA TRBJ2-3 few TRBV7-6 CASSLGQGVDTQYF TGTGCCAGCAGCTTAGGGCAGGGAGTAGATACGCAGTATTTT
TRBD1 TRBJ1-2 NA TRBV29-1 CSARQGLDYTF TGCAGCGCTCGACAGGGTTTGGACTACACCTTC
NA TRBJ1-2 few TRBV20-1 CSARDSGTLSDGYTF TGCAGTGCTAGAGACTCTGGGACACTGTCCGATGGCTACACCTTC
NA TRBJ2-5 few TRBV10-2 CASLGGETQYF TGCGCCAGCTTGGGGGGTGAGACCCAGTACTTC
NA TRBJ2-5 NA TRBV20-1 CSAGLEETQYF TGCAGTGCTGGGTTAGAAGAGACCCAGTACTTC
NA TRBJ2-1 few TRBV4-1 CASSQEKGRAYNEQFF TGCGCCAGCAGCCAAGAAAAAGGAAGGGCCTACAATGAGCAGTTCTTC
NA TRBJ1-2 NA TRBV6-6 CASSYSIGSNYGYTF TGTGCCAGCAGTTACTCTATTGGCAGTAACTATGGCTACACCTTC
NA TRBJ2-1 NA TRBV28 CASNLNNEQFF TGTGCCAGCAACCTTAACAATGAGCAGTTCTTC
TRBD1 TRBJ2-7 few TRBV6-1 CASSEIGTDTYEQYF TGTGCCAGCAGTGAAATCGGGACAGATACCTACGAGCAGTACTTC
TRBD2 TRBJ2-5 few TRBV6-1 CASSALAGRQETQYF TGTGCCAGCAGTGCACTAGCGGGGAGGCAAGAGACCCAGTACTTC
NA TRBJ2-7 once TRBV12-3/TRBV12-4 CASSAGLGSYEQYF TGTGCCAGCAGTGCGGGACTCGGATCCTACGAGCAGTACTTC
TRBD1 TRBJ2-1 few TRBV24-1 CATSELDRGQFF TGTGCCACCAGTGAACTGGACAGGGGCCAGTTCTTC
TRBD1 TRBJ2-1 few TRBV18 CASSPRQGLGNEQFF TGTGCCAGCTCACCACGACAGGGTTTGGGCAATGAGCAGTTCTTC
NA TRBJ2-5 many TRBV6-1 CASSSRVTQYF TGTGCCAGCAGCTCCCGGGTGACCCAGTACTTC